This record concerns one T cell receptor (beta chain) sequence. The data are from a study of T cells in Graves' hyperthyroidism and ophthalmopathy. About the research overall: Peripheral blood samples were taken at initial diagnosis, prior to any treatment.

CDR3 length: 14 amino acids. After removal of 11 bases from V and 4 bases from J, the junction contained 9 bases not matched to a gene. In germline, CDR1 is ENHRY, CDR2 SYGVKD. The CDR3 regions of TCR beta were amplified from RNA transcripts. HTBI primers drove first-round RT-PCR of the TCR CDR3. TCRdb re-called the multiplex PCR reads through MiXCR, storing one row per CDR3 protein. Of about 760,000 distinct CDR3 sequences in the sample, roughly a third were seen once. Sequences were obtained from blood. The chain uses TRBV10-3 and TRBJ1-5, with 9 positions matching TRBD1. The TCR originated in a woman in her forties with Graves' hyperthyroidism. In DNA, the CDR3 is TGTGCCCACGCTATAGGGACAGGGAATCAGCCCCAGCATTTT. This translates into CAHAIGTGNQPQHF.